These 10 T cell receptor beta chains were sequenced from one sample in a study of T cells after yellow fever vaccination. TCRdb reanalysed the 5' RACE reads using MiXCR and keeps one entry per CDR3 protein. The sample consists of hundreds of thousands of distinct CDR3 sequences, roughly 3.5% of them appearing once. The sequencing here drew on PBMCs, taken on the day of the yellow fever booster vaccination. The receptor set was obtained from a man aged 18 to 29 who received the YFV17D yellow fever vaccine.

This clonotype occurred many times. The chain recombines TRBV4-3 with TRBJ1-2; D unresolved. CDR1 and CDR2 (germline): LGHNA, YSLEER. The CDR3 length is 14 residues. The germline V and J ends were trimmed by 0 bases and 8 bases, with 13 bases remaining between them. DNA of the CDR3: TGCGCCAGCAGCCAAGAACAGTTGCTAAACGGCTACACCTTC. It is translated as CASSQEQLLNGYTF.

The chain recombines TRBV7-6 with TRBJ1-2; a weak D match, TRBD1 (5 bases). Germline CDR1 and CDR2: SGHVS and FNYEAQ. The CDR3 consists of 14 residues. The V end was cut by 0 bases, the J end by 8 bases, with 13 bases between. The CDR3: CASSLATGEEGYTF. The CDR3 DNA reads TGTGCCAGCAGCTTAGCGACGGGGGAGGAGGGCTACACCTTC.

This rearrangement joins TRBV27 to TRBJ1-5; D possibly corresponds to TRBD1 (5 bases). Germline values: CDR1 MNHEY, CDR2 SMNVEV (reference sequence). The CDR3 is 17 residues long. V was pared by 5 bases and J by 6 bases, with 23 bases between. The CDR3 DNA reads TGTGCCAGCAGTAGCACCTCGGGGGTCTCCTTCGGTCAGCCCCAGCATTTT. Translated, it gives CASSSTSGVSFGQPQHF.

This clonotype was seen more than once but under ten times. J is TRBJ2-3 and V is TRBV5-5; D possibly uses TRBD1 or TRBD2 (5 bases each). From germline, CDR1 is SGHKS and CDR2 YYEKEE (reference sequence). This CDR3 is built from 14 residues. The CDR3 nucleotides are TGTGGCGTCACGTCGGGACCACACACAGATACGCAGTATTTT. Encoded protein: CGVTSGPHTDTQYF. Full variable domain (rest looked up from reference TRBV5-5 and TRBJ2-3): DAGVTQSPTHLIKTRGQQVTLRCSPISGHKSVSWYQQVLGQGPQFIFQYYEKEERGRGNFPDRFSARQFPNYSSELNVNALLLGDSALYLCGVTSGPHTDTQYFGPGTRLTVL.

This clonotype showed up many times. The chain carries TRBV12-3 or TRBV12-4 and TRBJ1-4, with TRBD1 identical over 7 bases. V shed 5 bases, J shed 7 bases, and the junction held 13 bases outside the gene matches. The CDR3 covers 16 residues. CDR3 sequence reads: CASSLHRGGIAEKLFF. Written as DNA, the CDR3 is TGTGCCAGCAGTCTACACAGGGGAGGCATAGCTGAAAAACTGTTTTTT.

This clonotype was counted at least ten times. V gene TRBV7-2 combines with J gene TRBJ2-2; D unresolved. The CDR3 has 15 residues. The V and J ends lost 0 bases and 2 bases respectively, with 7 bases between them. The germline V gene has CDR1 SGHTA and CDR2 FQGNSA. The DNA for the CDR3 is TGTGCCAGCAGCTTAGCCGTATACAACACCGGGGAGCTGTTTTTT. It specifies CASSLAVYNTGELFF.

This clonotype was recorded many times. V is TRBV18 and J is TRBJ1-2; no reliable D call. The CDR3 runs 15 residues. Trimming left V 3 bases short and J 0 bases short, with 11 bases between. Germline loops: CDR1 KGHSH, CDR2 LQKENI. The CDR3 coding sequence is TGTGCCAGCTCACCTGGTAACGGAGCTAACTATGGCTACACCTTC. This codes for CASSPGNGANYGYTF.

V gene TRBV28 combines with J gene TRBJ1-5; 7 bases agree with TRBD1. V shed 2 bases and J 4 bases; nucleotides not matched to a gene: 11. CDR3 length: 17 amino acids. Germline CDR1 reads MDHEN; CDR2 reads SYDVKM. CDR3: CASSLAGGDTLNQPQHF. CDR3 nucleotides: TGTGCCAGCAGTTTAGCAGGGGGTGATACCTTAAATCAGCCCCAGCATTTT.

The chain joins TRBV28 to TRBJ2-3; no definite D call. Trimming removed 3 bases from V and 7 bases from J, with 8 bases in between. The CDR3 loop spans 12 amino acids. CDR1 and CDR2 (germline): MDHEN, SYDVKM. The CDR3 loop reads CASSLSEYTQYF. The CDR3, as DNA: TGTGCCAGCAGTTTGTCGGAGTATACGCAGTATTTT.

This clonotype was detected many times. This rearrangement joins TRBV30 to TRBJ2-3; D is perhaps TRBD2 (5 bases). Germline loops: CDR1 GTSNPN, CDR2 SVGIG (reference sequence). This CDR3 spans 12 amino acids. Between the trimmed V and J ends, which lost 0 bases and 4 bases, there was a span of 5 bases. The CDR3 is CAWSVLADTQYF. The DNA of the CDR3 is TGTGCCTGGAGTGTACTAGCAGATACGCAGTATTTT.